The rows below give T cell receptor beta chains drawn from one sample of a study of CD8 T cells in Susac syndrome. Each CDR3 protein is one row after TCRdb ran MiXCR on the immunoSEQ multiplex PCR reads. The sample consists of around 69,000 distinct CDR3 sequences, 96% of them appearing once. The sequenced sample was CD4+ T cells from PBMCs. These TCRs come from a human donor with multiple sclerosis. CDR3s include the opening cysteine and the closing phenylalanine or tryptophan. The order of the fields is V gene, D gene, clone size, J gene, CDR3 length, CDR3 DNA, CDR3 protein. A D gene is named only where the DNA matches it firmly. Some rows have no size entry. The others give once, few or many, or a class for an expanded clone.

>TRBV29-1|TRBD1|NA|TRBJ2-5|13
TGCAGCGTCGAACAGGGGATAGGAGAGACCCAGTACTTC
CSVEQGIGETQYF
>TRBV18|TRBD1|NA|TRBJ1-6|17
TGTGCCAGCTCACCGGATTTACCCGGGACAGGGGGTTCACCCCTCCACTTT
CASSPDLPGTGGSPLHF
>TRBV27|NA|NA|TRBJ2-3|17
TGTGCCAGCAGTTTATCATTAACACCACTAGGCACAGATACGCAGTATTTT
CASSLSLTPLGTDTQYF
>TRBV20-1|NA|NA|TRBJ1-6|15
TGCAGTGCTAGAGGAGGCCCGAACACATATTCATCCCTCCACTTT
CSARGGPNTYSSLHF
>TRBV6-6|NA|NA|TRBJ1-1|12
TGTGCCAGCACCTCCAGTCGCACTGAAGCTTTCTTT
CASTSSRTEAFF
>TRBV20-1|TRBD1|once|TRBJ1-5|18
TGCAGTGCTAGAGATGTCCCGGGACAGGGCGAAGGCAATCAGCCCCAGCATTTT
CSARDVPGQGEGNQPQHF
>TRBV5-1|TRBD2|once|TRBJ2-1|21
TGCGCCAGCAGCTTGTCCAGGGGAGGACTAGCGGGGGGCAGTCGGGGCAATGAGCAGTTCTTC
CASSLSRGGLAGGSRGNEQFF
>TRBV30|TRBD1|NA|TRBJ1-2|16
TGTGCCTGGCGCCAACCGGGACAGCCCTTAAACTATGGCTACACCTTC
CAWRQPGQPLNYGYTF
>TRBV7-2|NA|NA|TRBJ2-3|15
TGTGCCAGCAACCTCCTAGGGGGCCGGGGGGATACGCAGTATTTT
CASNLLGGRGDTQYF
>TRBV20-1|TRBD1|NA|TRBJ2-7|16
TGCAGTGCTATGTCCGGTTTTGGACAGGGGGATCTCGAGCAGTACTTC
CSAMSGFGQGDLEQYF
>TRBV11-1|NA|few|TRBJ2-3|15
TGTGCCAGCAGCGATGACAGGTACAGCACAGATACGCAGTATTTT
CASSDDRYSTDTQYF
>TRBV7-8|NA|NA|TRBJ2-7|15
TGTGCCAGCAGCTTAGAACAGGTCAACTCCTACGAGCAGTACTTC
CASSLEQVNSYEQYF
>TRBV7-2|NA|NA|TRBJ2-7|13
TGTGCCAGCAGCTTAGTTTCAGTTTACGAGCAGTACTTC
CASSLVSVYEQYF
>TRBV24-1|NA|NA|TRBJ2-1|16
TGTGCCACCAGTGATTTGAGCTCGAGCTCCTACAATGAGCAGTTCTTC
CATSDLSSSSYNEQFF
>TRBV7-9|TRBD2|NA|TRBJ2-1|16
TGTGCCAGCAGCTTAGCGAATAGCGGGGGGGCCGATGAGCAGTTCTTC
CASSLANSGGADEQFF
>TRBV29-1|NA|NA|TRBJ2-4|13
TGCAGCGTTGGGGTGCCTGACAAAAACATTCAGTACTTC
CSVGVPDKNIQYF
>TRBV12-3/TRBV12-4|NA|NA|TRBJ1-1|13
TGTGCCAGTTACAGGAGCATGAACACTGAAGCTTTCTTT
CASYRSMNTEAFF
>TRBV29-1|NA|NA|TRBJ2-5|13
TGCAGCGTTGCCCCCAGTTCAAGGGAGACCCAGTACTTC
CSVAPSSRETQYF
>TRBV25-1|NA|NA|TRBJ2-5|14
TGTGCCAGCAGGGGACAACCGGACCGGGGGACCCAGTACTTC
CASRGQPDRGTQYF
>TRBV20-1|NA|NA|TRBJ2-7|12
TGCAGTGCTAACCCCTCGGGAGACGAGCAGTACTTC
CSANPSGDEQYF
>TRBV14|NA|NA|TRBJ2-5|13
TGTGCCAGCAGCCAAGGTCCTCGGGAGACCCAGTACTTC
CASSQGPRETQYF
>TRBV5-1|NA|NA|TRBJ2-7|11
TGCGCCAGCAGCGGGGCGTACGAGCAGTACTTC
CASSGAYEQYF
>TRBV5-1|TRBD1|once|TRBJ2-2|16
TGCGCCAGCAGCTTGGCACAGGGGCGTCGGACCGGGGAGCTGTTTTTT
CASSLAQGRRTGELFF
>TRBV6-2/TRBV6-3|TRBD2|NA|TRBJ2-1|18
TGTGCCAGCAGCCACCGTGGACTAGCGGGGACTGGTTACAATGAGCAGTTCTTC
CASSHRGLAGTGYNEQFF
>TRBV6-2/TRBV6-3|TRBD1|NA|TRBJ1-1|15
TGTGCCAGCAGTTCGCACAGGGGCATGAACACTGAAGCTTTCTTT
CASSSHRGMNTEAFF
>TRBV5-1|NA|NA|TRBJ2-6|17
TGCGCCAGCAGCTTGACAGGGTCGAACTCTGGGGCCAACGTCCTGACTTTC
CASSLTGSNSGANVLTF
>TRBV12-3/TRBV12-4|TRBD2|NA|TRBJ2-7|16
TGTGCCAGCAGTTCCTGGGGACTAGCGGTTCTACGGGAGCAGTACTTC
CASSSWGLAVLREQYF
>TRBV5-1|NA|NA|TRBJ2-3|14
TGCGCCAGCAGCTTCTGGACTAGCACAGATACGCAGTATTTT
CASSFWTSTDTQYF